The T cell receptor beta chain under discussion was sequenced for a study of shared clonotypes between healthy human individuals. Whole-study results and caveats: Large depth notwithstanding, sorted-subset sequencing proved incomplete by rarefaction.

As originally analysed: ImmunoSEQ junction-only sequences lacked quality scores, so their filtering differed. Data came from immunoSEQ multiplex PCR; TCRdb stores just in-frame clones and leaves some out. D and trimming were read from the DNA, whereas the V and J calls and clone size are those reported in that table. The data hold about 1.1 million clones, with about four fifths observed a single time. The junction had 6 bases not matched to a gene; V was cut back by 0 bases and J by 4 bases. The CDR3 extends over 15 amino acids. Germline V CDR1 and CDR2: SGHRS, YFSETQ. A CD45RA-negative memory subset and a CD45RA+ naive subset were separated from the CD4+ cells. About this clone itself: The target antigen is unknown.

V and J are TRBV5-1 and TRBJ2-5; TRBD1 agrees at 7 bases. Sequencing was performed on memory CD4+ T cells from PBMCs. Subset indicated: CD45RA-negative fraction. The receptor comes from a man aged 18-30 years in good health. Some clones in this sample may be carry-over from other donors' samples. The CDR3 sequence: CASSLASTGTETQYF. CDR3 sequence (DNA): TGCGCCAGCAGCTTGGCCTCGACAGGGACAGAGACCCAGTACTTC.